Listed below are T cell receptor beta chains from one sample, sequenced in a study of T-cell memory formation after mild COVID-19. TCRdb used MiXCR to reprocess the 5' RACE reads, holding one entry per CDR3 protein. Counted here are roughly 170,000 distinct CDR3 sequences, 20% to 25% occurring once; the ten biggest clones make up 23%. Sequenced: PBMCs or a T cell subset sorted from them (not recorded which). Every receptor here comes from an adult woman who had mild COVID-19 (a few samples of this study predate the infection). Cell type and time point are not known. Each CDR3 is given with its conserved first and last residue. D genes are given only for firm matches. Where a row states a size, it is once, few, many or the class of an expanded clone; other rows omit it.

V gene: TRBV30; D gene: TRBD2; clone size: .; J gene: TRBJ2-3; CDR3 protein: CAWTGPGLAIDTQYF; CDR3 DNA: TGTGCCTGGACCGGACCGGGACTAGCGATAGATACGCAGTATTTT
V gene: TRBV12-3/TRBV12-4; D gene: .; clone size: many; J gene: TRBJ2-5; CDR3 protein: CASSEFGRHQETQYF; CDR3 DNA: TGTGCCAGCAGTGAGTTCGGGCGGCATCAAGAGACCCAGTACTTC
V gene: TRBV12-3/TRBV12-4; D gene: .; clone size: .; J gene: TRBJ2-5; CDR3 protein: CASSLGHLETQYF; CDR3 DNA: TGTGCCAGCAGTTTGGGGCACCTAGAGACCCAGTACTTC
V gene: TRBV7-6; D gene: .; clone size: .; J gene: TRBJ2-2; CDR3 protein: CASSLESNTGELFF; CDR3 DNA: TGTGCCAGCAGCTTAGAGTCGAACACCGGGGAGCTGTTTTTT
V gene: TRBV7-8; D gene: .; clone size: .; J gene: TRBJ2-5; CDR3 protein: CASSLIPSRGQETQYF; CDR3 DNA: TGTGCCAGCAGCTTAATCCCTTCACGTGGCCAAGAGACCCAGTACTTC
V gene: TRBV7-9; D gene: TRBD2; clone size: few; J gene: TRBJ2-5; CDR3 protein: CASSPPTGGPSETQYF; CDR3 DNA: TGTGCCAGCAGCCCCCCAACGGGAGGGCCCTCGGAGACCCAGTACTTC
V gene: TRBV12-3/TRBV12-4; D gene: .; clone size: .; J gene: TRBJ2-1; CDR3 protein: CASSADREVYNEQFF; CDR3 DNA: TGTGCCAGCAGTGCCGACAGGGAGGTCTACAATGAGCAGTTCTTC
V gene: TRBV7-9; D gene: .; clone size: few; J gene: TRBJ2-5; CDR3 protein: CASSSTIMETQYF; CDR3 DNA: TGTGCCAGCAGCTCCACTATTATGGAGACCCAGTACTTC
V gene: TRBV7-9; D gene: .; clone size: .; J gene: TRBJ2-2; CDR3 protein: CASSGEGFVGELFF; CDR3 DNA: TGTGCCAGCTCAGGAGAGGGTTTCGTGGGGGAGCTGTTTTTT
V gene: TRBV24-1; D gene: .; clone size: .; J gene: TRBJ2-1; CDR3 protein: CDTQGGRSYNEQFF; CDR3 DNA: TGTGACACCCAGGGGGGCCGCTCCTACAATGAGCAGTTCTTC
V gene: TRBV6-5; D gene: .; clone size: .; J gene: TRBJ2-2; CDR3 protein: CASSSWTVNTGELFF; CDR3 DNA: TGTGCCAGCAGTAGTTGGACGGTGAACACCGGGGAGCTGTTTTTT
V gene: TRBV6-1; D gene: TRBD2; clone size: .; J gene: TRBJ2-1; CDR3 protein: CASSEGLAGASYNEQFF; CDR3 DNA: TGTGCCAGCAGTGAAGGACTAGCGGGGGCCTCCTACAATGAGCAGTTCTTC
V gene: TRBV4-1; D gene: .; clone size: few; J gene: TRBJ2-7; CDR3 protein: CASSPDARSFYEQYF; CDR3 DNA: TGCGCCAGCAGCCCTGACGCGAGATCCTTCTACGAGCAGTACTTC
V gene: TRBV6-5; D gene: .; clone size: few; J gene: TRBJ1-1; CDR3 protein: CASSKQSRGTEAFF; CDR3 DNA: TGTGCCAGCAGTAAACAGAGTAGGGGCACTGAAGCTTTCTTT
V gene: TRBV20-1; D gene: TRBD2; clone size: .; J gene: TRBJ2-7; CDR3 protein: CSLAGERNYEQYF; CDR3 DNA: TGCAGCTTAGCGGGAGAAAGGAACTACGAGCAGTACTTC
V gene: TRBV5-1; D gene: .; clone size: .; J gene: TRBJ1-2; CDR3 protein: CASSLVSDWQQIPGFYGYTF; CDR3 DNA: TGCGCCAGCAGCTTGGTGTCGGATTGGCAACAAATCCCGGGGTTCTATGGCTACACCTTC
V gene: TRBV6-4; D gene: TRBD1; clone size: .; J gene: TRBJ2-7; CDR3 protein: CASSDMRQGYEQYF; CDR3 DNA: TGTGCCAGCAGTGACATGCGACAGGGGTACGAGCAGTACTTC
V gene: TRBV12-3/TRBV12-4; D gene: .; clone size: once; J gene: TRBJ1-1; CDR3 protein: CASSRLGNTESFF; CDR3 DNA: TGTGCCAGCAGCCGACTGGGGAACACTGAATCTTTCTTT